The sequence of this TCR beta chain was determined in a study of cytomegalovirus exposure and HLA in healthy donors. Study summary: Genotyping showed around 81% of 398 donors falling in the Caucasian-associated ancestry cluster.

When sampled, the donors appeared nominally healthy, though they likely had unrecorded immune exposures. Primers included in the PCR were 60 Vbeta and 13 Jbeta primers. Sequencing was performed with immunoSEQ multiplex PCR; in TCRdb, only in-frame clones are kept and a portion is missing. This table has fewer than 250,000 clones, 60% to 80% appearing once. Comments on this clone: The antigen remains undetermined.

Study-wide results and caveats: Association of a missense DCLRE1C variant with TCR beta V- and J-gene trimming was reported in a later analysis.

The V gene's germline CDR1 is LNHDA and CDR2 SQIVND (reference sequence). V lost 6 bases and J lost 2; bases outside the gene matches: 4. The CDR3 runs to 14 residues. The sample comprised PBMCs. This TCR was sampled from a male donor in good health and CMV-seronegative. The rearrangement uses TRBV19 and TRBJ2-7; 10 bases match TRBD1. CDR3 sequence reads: CASRVGTGAYEQYF. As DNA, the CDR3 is TGTGCCAGTAGGGTGGGGACAGGGGCCTACGAGCAGTACTTC.